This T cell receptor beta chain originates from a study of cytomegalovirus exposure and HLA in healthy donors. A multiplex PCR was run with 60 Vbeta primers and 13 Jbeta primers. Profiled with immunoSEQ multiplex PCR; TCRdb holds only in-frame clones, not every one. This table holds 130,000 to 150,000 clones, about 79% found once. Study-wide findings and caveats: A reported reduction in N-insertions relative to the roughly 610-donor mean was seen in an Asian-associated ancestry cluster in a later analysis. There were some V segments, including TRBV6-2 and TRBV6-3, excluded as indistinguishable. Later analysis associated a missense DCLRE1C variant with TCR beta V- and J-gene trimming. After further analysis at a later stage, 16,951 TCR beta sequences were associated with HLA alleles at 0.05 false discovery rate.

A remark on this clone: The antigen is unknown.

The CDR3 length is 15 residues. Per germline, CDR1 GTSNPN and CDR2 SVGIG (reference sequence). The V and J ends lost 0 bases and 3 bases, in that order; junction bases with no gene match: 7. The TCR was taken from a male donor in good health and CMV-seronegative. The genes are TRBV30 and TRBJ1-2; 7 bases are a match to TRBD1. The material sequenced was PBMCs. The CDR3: CAWSVWAQGDYGYTF. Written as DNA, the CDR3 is TGTGCCTGGAGTGTATGGGCCCAGGGGGACTATGGCTACACCTTC.